The present T cell receptor (beta chain) was sequenced within a study of blood T cell repertoires in COVID-19. Whole-study context: Acute and convalescent COVID-19 specimens originated in the United States, Italy and Spain. Nucleic acid was either cDNA or gDNA, and it came from T cells, B-cell-depleted T cells, or PBMCs.

The CDR3 has 13 amino acids. The germline V gene has CDR1 LNHNV and CDR2 YYDKDF (reference sequence). After removal of 0 bases from V and 6 bases from J, the junction contained 0 bases not matched to a gene. Sequencing used immunoSEQ multiplex PCR; TCRdb keeps in-frame clones, though not all of them. The sample records 20,000 to 25,000 clones, approximately 81% being singletons. The sequence came from a middle-aged man with acute or convalescent COVID-19. Sequences were obtained from peripheral blood. This sequence joins TRBV15 and TRBJ1-2; 8 bases are a match to TRBD1. CDR3 residues: CATSRDRGHGYTF. In DNA form, the CDR3 reads TGTGCCACCAGCAGAGACAGGGGGCATGGCTACACCTTC.